The rows below give T cell receptor beta chains drawn from one sample of a study of blood T cell repertoires in COVID-19. TCRdb's table, derived via immunoSEQ multiplex PCR, lists solely in-frame clones and lacks some. The profile covers 59,000 or so clones, with about 80% appearing a single time and about 3% taken by the ten largest. Sequencing was done on a sample of peripheral blood. The receptors stem from a man in his 60s with acute or convalescent COVID-19. Each CDR3 is given with its conserved first and last residue. Fields, in order: J gene, clone size, V gene, D gene, CDR3 protein, CDR3 DNA. A D gene is named only where the DNA matches it firmly. The listing skips clone size in some rows; elsewhere it reads once, few, many or a size class.

J: TRBJ1-1; size: .; V: TRBV6-2/TRBV6-3; D: .; CDR3: CASSYKQGQAFF; DNA: TGTGCCAGCAGTTATAAGCAGGGGCAAGCTTTCTTT
J: TRBJ2-1; size: .; V: TRBV7-2; D: TRBD2; CDR3: CASSLLIASGISYNEQFF; DNA: TGTGCCAGCAGCCTACTTATTGCCAGCGGGATATCCTACAATGAGCAGTTCTTC
J: TRBJ2-7; size: once; V: TRBV15; D: .; CDR3: CATSRALYGYEQYF; DNA: TGTGCCACCAGCAGAGCGCTATATGGCTACGAGCAGTACTTC
J: TRBJ2-6; size: .; V: TRBV5-1; D: .; CDR3: CASSLGGETSGANVLTF; DNA: TGCGCCAGCAGCTTGGGTGGGGAGACCTCTGGGGCCAACGTCCTGACTTTC
J: TRBJ1-5; size: .; V: TRBV30; D: .; CDR3: CAWSEGMGGWNQPQHF; DNA: TGTGCCTGGAGTGAGGGTATGGGGGGGTGGAATCAGCCCCAGCATTTT
J: TRBJ1-6; size: .; V: TRBV25-1; D: .; CDR3: CASSELKSSPLHF; DNA: TGTGCCAGCAGTGAATTGAAGAGTTCACCCCTCCACTTT
J: TRBJ2-5; size: .; V: TRBV11-2; D: TRBD2; CDR3: CASSLRRGEGETQYF; DNA: TGTGCCAGCAGCTTAAGGCGAGGGGAGGGGGAGACCCAGTACTTC
J: TRBJ2-2; size: .; V: TRBV19; D: TRBD1; CDR3: CASSAYRGRSGELFF; DNA: TGTGCCAGTAGTGCTTACAGGGGGCGAAGCGGGGAGCTGTTTTTT
J: TRBJ2-6; size: .; V: TRBV19; D: .; CDR3: CASSILPVWANVLTF; DNA: TGTGCCAGTAGTATTCTGCCGGTCTGGGCCAACGTCCTGACTTTC
J: TRBJ2-2; size: .; V: TRBV7-7; D: TRBD2; CDR3: CASSSTTAGGSTGELFF; DNA: TGTGCCAGCAGTTCCACCACGGCGGGAGGGTCTACCGGGGAGCTGTTTTTT
J: TRBJ2-4; size: .; V: TRBV2; D: TRBD1; CDR3: CASSYRGLGAKNIQYF; DNA: TGTGCCAGCAGTTATAGGGGGCTCGGGGCCAAAAACATTCAGTACTTC
J: TRBJ2-2; size: .; V: TRBV24-1; D: .; CDR3: CATSDFAENTGELFF; DNA: TGTGCCACCAGTGATTTTGCGGAGAACACCGGGGAGCTGTTTTTT
J: TRBJ1-1; size: .; V: TRBV28; D: .; CDR3: CASSFSAGPGNTEAFF; DNA: TGTGCCAGCAGTTTTTCGGCAGGGCCGGGGAACACTGAAGCTTTCTTT
J: TRBJ1-5; size: once; V: TRBV27; D: TRBD1; CDR3: CASSWDRAQPQHF; DNA: TGTGCCAGCAGTTGGGACAGGGCCCAGCCCCAGCATTTT
J: TRBJ2-1; size: .; V: TRBV19; D: .; CDR3: CAAGDSYNEQFF; DNA: TGTGCAGCCGGGGACTCCTACAATGAGCAGTTCTTC
J: TRBJ1-2; size: .; V: TRBV6-6; D: .; CDR3: CASSTPGDYGYTF; DNA: TGTGCCAGCAGTACCCCGGGAGACTATGGCTACACCTTC
J: TRBJ1-1; size: .; V: TRBV11-1; D: .; CDR3: CASSLGTGYTEAFF; DNA: TGTGCCAGCAGCTTAGGTACAGGGTACACTGAAGCTTTCTTT
J: TRBJ1-1; size: medium-sized; V: TRBV19; D: TRBD1; CDR3: CASSRRGVTEAFF; DNA: TGTGCCAGTAGTCGCAGGGGGGTCACTGAAGCTTTCTTT
J: TRBJ2-2; size: .; V: TRBV19; D: TRBD1; CDR3: CAIEVDRGLTNTGELFF; DNA: TGTGCCATAGAGGTGGACAGGGGACTGACGAACACCGGGGAGCTGTTTTTT
J: TRBJ2-7; size: .; V: TRBV5-1; D: TRBD2; CDR3: CASSLAGDYAHEQYF; DNA: TGCGCCAGCAGCTTGGCCGGGGACTACGCTCACGAGCAGTACTTC
J: TRBJ1-1; size: .; V: TRBV2; D: TRBD1; CDR3: CASSEALGQGARWVKAFF; DNA: TGTGCCAGCAGTGAAGCGCTGGGACAGGGGGCGCGATGGGTCAAAGCTTTCTTT
J: TRBJ2-2; size: .; V: TRBV7-7; D: TRBD2; CDR3: CASSLGAGEGTGELFF; DNA: TGTGCTAGCAGCTTAGGGGCGGGAGAGGGCACCGGGGAGCTGTTTTTT
J: TRBJ1-6; size: .; V: TRBV25-1; D: TRBD1; CDR3: CASRRGTDSPLHF; DNA: TGTGCCAGTCGAAGAGGGACAGATTCACCCCTCCACTTT
J: TRBJ2-3; size: .; V: TRBV27; D: TRBD2; CDR3: CASSPVLAGTDTQYF; DNA: TGTGCCAGCAGCCCGGTACTAGCGGGCACAGATACGCAGTATTTT
J: TRBJ2-5; size: .; V: TRBV3-1/TRBV3-2; D: .; CDR3: CASSQDRVQETQYF; DNA: TGTGCCAGCAGCCAAGATCGGGTGCAGGAGACCCAGTACTTC
J: TRBJ1-3; size: .; V: TRBV5-1; D: TRBD1; CDR3: CASRPGQSSGNTIYF; DNA: TGCGCCAGCAGACCGGGACAGAGCTCTGGAAACACCATATATTTT
J: TRBJ2-2; size: .; V: TRBV2; D: .; CDR3: CASYRGRITGELFF; DNA: TGTGCCAGCTATCGGGGGAGAATCACCGGGGAGCTGTTTTTT
J: TRBJ1-2; size: .; V: TRBV4-1; D: TRBD1; CDR3: CASSQVRQGAGYTF; DNA: TGCGCCAGCAGCCAAGTTAGGCAGGGGGCTGGCTACACCTTC
J: TRBJ2-1; size: few; V: TRBV5-6; D: .; CDR3: CATQQGDEQFF; DNA: TGTGCCACCCAGCAGGGTGATGAGCAGTTCTTC
J: TRBJ1-6; size: .; V: TRBV5-1; D: .; CDR3: CASSPRGSHNSPLHF; DNA: TGCGCCAGCAGCCCTCGAGGGTCCCATAATTCACCCCTCCACTTT
J: TRBJ1-1; size: .; V: TRBV4-1; D: .; CDR3: CASSQVGGGTEAFF; DNA: TGCGCCAGCAGCCAAGTCGGGGGAGGCACTGAAGCTTTCTTT
J: TRBJ2-7; size: .; V: TRBV29-1; D: .; CDR3: CSVAKGHAMYEQYF; DNA: TGCAGCGTTGCAAAAGGACACGCTATGTACGAGCAGTACTTC
J: TRBJ1-4; size: .; V: TRBV4-3; D: TRBD1; CDR3: CASSQVSGRQGAQKLFF; DNA: TGCGCCAGCAGCCAAGTCTCTGGCAGGCAGGGGGCTCAGAAACTGTTTTTT
J: TRBJ1-4; size: .; V: TRBV15; D: TRBD1; CDR3: CATSGDRGGTNEKLFF; DNA: TGTGCCACCAGCGGGGACAGGGGCGGAACTAATGAAAAACTGTTTTTT
J: TRBJ1-2; size: .; V: TRBV5-1; D: .; CDR3: CASSLDGSDYGYTF; DNA: TGCGCCAGCAGCTTGGACGGCAGCGACTATGGCTACACCTTC
J: TRBJ1-2; size: .; V: TRBV28; D: TRBD1; CDR3: CASNLIGGWYGYTF; DNA: TGTGCCAGCAATTTGATAGGGGGCTGGTATGGCTACACCTTC
J: TRBJ1-6; size: once; V: TRBV2; D: TRBD1; CDR3: CASSLGQGGSPLHF; DNA: TGTGCCAGCAGTCTGGGACAGGGTGGATCACCCCTCCACTTT
J: TRBJ2-2; size: once; V: TRBV19; D: TRBD2; CDR3: CASSGLAGLTGELFF; DNA: TGTGCCAGTAGTGGACTAGCGGGGCTAACCGGGGAGCTGTTTTTT
J: TRBJ1-1; size: .; V: TRBV14; D: .; CDR3: CASRPAGARSEAFF; DNA: TGTGCCAGCAGGCCGGCGGGGGCGCGGAGTGAAGCTTTCTTT
J: TRBJ1-2; size: .; V: TRBV2; D: .; CDR3: CASSEQGYNYGYTF; DNA: TGTGCCAGCAGTGAACAGGGCTACAACTATGGCTACACCTTC
J: TRBJ1-2; size: .; V: TRBV28; D: .; CDR3: CASKVTEPYGYTF; DNA: TGTGCCAGCAAAGTAACAGAGCCCTATGGCTACACCTTC
J: TRBJ2-3; size: once; V: TRBV30; D: .; CDR3: CAWSGITDTQYF; DNA: TGTGCCTGGAGTGGTATCACAGATACGCAGTATTTT